The 24 T cell receptor beta chains reported below all come from one sample, sequenced in a study of T cell repertoires in cytomegalovirus infection. TCRdb reprocessed the reads via MiXCR and lists one record per CDR3 protein. The sample contains 170,000 or so distinct CDR3 sequences, 13% to 15% of which appear only once. The source material was PBMCs. Receptor source: a human donor in good health (CMV status not recorded). Some clones in this sample may be carry-over from other donors' samples.

This clonotype was detected ten times or more. For the CDR3, the DNA is TGTGCCAGCGGGGCAGGAACAGATACGCAGTATTTT. Amino acid sequence: CASGAGTDTQYF. The V call is TRBV5-6, the J call TRBJ2-3, with a tentative D call TRBD1 (5 bases). Trimming took off 7 bases at V and 3 bases at J, with 9 bases between the two ends. The CDR3 has 12 residues. CDR1 SGHDT and CDR2 YYEEEE come from the germline V gene.

This chain joins TRBV19 and TRBJ1-1; a weak D match, TRBD1 (5 bases). The CDR3 has 12 amino acids. The V gene's germline CDR1 is LNHDA and CDR2 SQIVND (reference sequence). Trimming took 0 bases from V and 11 from J, leaving 10 bases between them. The CDR3 spells CASSIDLTEAFF. CDR3 nucleotides: TGTGCCAGTAGTATAGATTTGACAGAGGCTTTCTTT.

This clonotype was recorded many times. The chain has TRBV6-1 and TRBJ1-4; possibly TRBD1 for D (5 bases). The V and J ends lost 2 bases and 7 bases respectively, with 11 bases between them. The V gene's germline CDR1 is MNHNS and CDR2 SASEGT. This CDR3 is built from 14 residues. CDR3 DNA sequence: TGTGCCAGCAGTGAATCGGGGCGCCGTGAAAAACTGTTTTTT. The encoded protein is CASSESGRREKLFF.

This clonotype turned up a few times. The rearrangement joins TRBV5-6 to TRBJ1-5, with D perhaps TRBD1 (5 bases). The CDR3 is 16 amino acids. Germline values: CDR1 SGHDT, CDR2 YYEEEE. V was cut by 2 bases and J by 0 bases, with 12 bases left in between. DNA of the CDR3: TGTGCCAGCAGCTTCCACAGGTTGAATAGCAATCAGCCCCAGCATTTT. It translates to CASSFHRLNSNQPQHF.

The gene calls are TRBV29-1 and TRBJ2-7; 7 bases agree with TRBD2. Germline loops: CDR1 SQVTM, CDR2 ANQGSEA. The V segment lost 7 bases and the J segment 3 bases; nucleotides outside the gene matches: 3. This CDR3 comprises 11 residues. In DNA form, the CDR3 reads TGCAGCGGCGGGACTATCTACGAGCAGTACTTC. Its protein is CSGGTIYEQYF.

The CDR3 is CSARARDRPLYEQYF. The DNA of the CDR3 is TGCAGTGCTAGAGCCCGGGACCGCCCCCTCTACGAGCAGTACTTC. The rearrangement joins TRBV20-1 to TRBJ2-7; D tentatively fits TRBD1 or TRBD2 (5 bases each). This CDR3 region has 15 residues. Germline loops: CDR1 DFQATT, CDR2 SNEGSKA (reference sequence). Trimming removed 1 base at V and 3 bases at J, with 16 bases between.

The chain recombines TRBV4-1 with TRBJ1-2, with a weak D call TRBD1 (5 bases). V lost 4 bases to trimming and J lost 2 bases, with 14 bases between them. The CDR3 is 15 amino acids. Per germline, CDR1 MGHRA and CDR2 YSYEKL. This CDR3 is CASSPPGRGNYGYTF. The CDR3 DNA is TGCGCCAGCAGCCCCCCGGGACGGGGAAACTATGGCTACACCTTC.

The V gene is TRBV27, the J gene TRBJ2-7; 7 bases fit TRBD2. The CDR3 extends over 15 amino acids. CDR1 and CDR2 from the germline V gene are MNHEY and SMNVEV (reference sequence). V dropped 2 bases and J dropped 4; count of bases not matched to a gene: 8. CDR3 DNA: TGTGCCAGCAGTTTAAAAGTCCAGGGAGGGTACGAGCAGTACTTC. Its protein is CASSLKVQGGYEQYF.

This clonotype was detected only once. The chain links TRBV29-1 to TRBJ2-1, with a weak D call TRBD1 (5 bases). CDR1 is SQVTM, CDR2 ANQGSEA, per germline. Trimming took 1 base from V and 3 from J, leaving 10 bases between them. This CDR3 region has 14 residues. CDR3 DNA: TGCAGCGTTGAAGGCAGGGCTAACTACAATGAGCAGTTCTTC. It codes for CSVEGRANYNEQFF.

The rearrangement joins TRBV29-1 to TRBJ1-1, with a possible D match to TRBD1 (6 bases). The CDR3 has 12 residues. The V end lost 8 bases, the J end lost 5 bases, and 15 bases lay between the germline ends. Germline CDR1 and CDR2: SQVTM and ANQGSEA. CDR3 in DNA: TGCAGCTCTAGAGGGGGGGTTACTGAAGCTTTCTTT. It encodes CSSRGGVTEAFF.

This chain connects TRBV2 to TRBJ2-1; TRBD1 is a possible D gene (6 bases). The V and J ends lost 2 bases and 5 bases respectively, with 13 bases between them. Per germline, CDR1 SNHLY and CDR2 FYNNEI. CDR3 length: 15 amino acids. The CDR3 region is CASSERTAANNEQFF. Written as DNA, the CDR3 is TGTGCCAGCAGTGAACGGACAGCGGCAAACAATGAGCAGTTCTTC.

This clonotype was recorded many times. The V and J genes are TRBV20-1 and TRBJ1-6, with D possibly being TRBD1 (6 bases). The CDR3 runs to 16 residues. Trimming cost V 0 bases and J 7 bases, with 16 bases left between them. Germline V gives CDR1 DFQATT, CDR2 SNEGSKA (reference sequence). DNA for the CDR3: TGCAGTGCTAGAGATCTCGGGGGCGCGGGAAATTCACCCCTCCACTTT. Its translation is CSARDLGGAGNSPLHF.

The rearrangement uses TRBV27 and TRBJ1-6; D not certain. V gave up 6 bases and J gave up 10 bases, with 10 bases separating them. Germline V gene data show CDR1 as MNHEY and CDR2 as SMNVEV (reference sequence). CDR3 length equals 12 residues. CDR3 nucleotides: TGTGCCAGCAGCCTCCGGAGCTCACCCCTCCACTTT. Translating gives CASSLRSSPLHF.

This clonotype was seen ten or more times. The chain is built from TRBV7-8 and TRBJ2-7; the match to TRBD2 covers 7 bases. The CDR3 is 13 amino acids. The germline V gene has CDR1 SGHVS and CDR2 FQNEAQ. J gave up 4 bases and V 5 bases, and 5 bases lay outside the gene matches. The DNA for the CDR3 is TGTGCCAGCAGCCTCCTAGCGGTTTACGAGCAGTACTTC. Translation: CASSLLAVYEQYF.

The rearrangement joins TRBV6-2 or TRBV6-3 to TRBJ1-5; D is unclear. CDR1 is MNHEY, CDR2 SVGEGT, per germline. V was cut by 6 bases and J by 7 bases, with 10 bases left in between. The CDR3 loop spans 12 amino acids. CDR3 region: CASRDGMQPQHF. In nucleotides, the CDR3 is TGTGCCAGCAGAGACGGGATGCAGCCCCAGCATTTT.

The sample holds many counts of this clonotype. V and J are TRBV7-2 and TRBJ2-7; D unclear. Trimming removed 1 base from V and 6 bases from J, with 7 bases in between. The V gene's germline CDR1 is SGHTA and CDR2 FQGNSA. The CDR3 loop spans 12 amino acids. The CDR3 here is CASSLDRAEQYF. Here the CDR3 DNA reads TGTGCCAGCAGCTTAGATAGGGCCGAGCAGTACTTC.

This sequence joins TRBV7-3 and TRBJ1-1, with a weak D call TRBD1 (6 bases). Trimming cost V 6 bases and J 2 bases, with 13 bases left between them. Per the germline V gene, CDR1 is SGHTA and CDR2 is FQGTGA. This CDR3 is 14 amino acids long. The CDR3 DNA is TGTGCCAGCAGTCTCGACAGGATAAACACTGAAGCTTTCTTT. Translating gives CASSLDRINTEAFF.

This chain links TRBV10-2 with TRBJ1-2, with 7 positions matching TRBD1. This CDR3 spans 13 amino acids. Trimming removed 7 bases from V and 1 base from J; junction bases left unmatched: 3. The germline CDR1 and CDR2 sequences are WSHSY and SAAADI. The CDR3 here is CASMTGRNYGYTF. The CDR3 DNA reads TGCGCCAGCATGACAGGGCGTAACTATGGCTACACCTTC.

This clonotype was recorded many times. The chain employs TRBV6-2 or TRBV6-3 and TRBJ2-1; 7 bases fit TRBD2. J was trimmed by 7 bases and V by 2 bases; bases with no gene match: 11. The CDR3 spans 16 residues. Germline V gene lookup returns CDR1 MNHEY and CDR2 SVGEGT. The CDR3 spells CASSYGGGGFGNEQFF. The CDR3, as DNA: TGTGCCAGCAGTTACGGTGGGGGAGGGTTCGGGAATGAGCAGTTCTTC.

This clonotype was counted between two and nine times. The chain links TRBV29-1 to TRBJ2-7; D is unresolved. The V gene's germline CDR1 is SQVTM and CDR2 ANQGSEA. CDR3 size: 11 residues. The V gene lost 6 bases and the J gene lost 0 bases, with 6 bases spanning the gap. The CDR3: CSVERSYEQYF. In nucleotides, the CDR3 is TGCAGCGTGGAGCGCTCCTACGAGCAGTACTTC.

The chain joins TRBV3-1 to TRBJ1-5; D perhaps matches TRBD1 (5 bases). The CDR3 consists of 15 residues. Per the germline V gene, CDR1 is LGHDT and CDR2 is YNNKEL (reference sequence). The V end was cut by 0 bases, the J end by 5 bases, with 11 bases between. CDR3: CASSQDATAYQPQHF. The CDR3 DNA follows: TGTGCCAGCAGCCAAGATGCGACAGCTTATCAGCCCCAGCATTTT.

The chain joins TRBV19 to TRBJ2-1, with D uncertain. The ends were cut back, 3 bases at V and 3 bases at J, with 3 bases in the middle. In germline, CDR1 is LNHDA, CDR2 SQIVND (reference sequence). The CDR3 is 12 amino acids. The CDR3 region is CASSIHYNEQFF. CDR3 bases: TGTGCCAGTAGTATCCACTACAATGAGCAGTTCTTC.

This clonotype was observed a handful of times. The V call is TRBV27, the J call TRBJ2-7; TRBD1 might be the D (6 bases). V gave up 1 base and J gave up 6 bases, with 19 bases separating them. Germline loops: CDR1 MNHEY, CDR2 SMNVEV (reference sequence). The CDR3 length is 16 residues. The CDR3 spells CASSLYPGHSNGEQYF. The DNA for the CDR3 is TGTGCCAGCAGTTTATATCCGGGACATTCGAATGGCGAGCAGTACTTC.

This clonotype showed up just a few times. The rearrangement links TRBV19 to TRBJ1-1, with D uncertain. Deletions cut 3 bases from V and 1 base from J, with 12 bases between. The CDR3 is 15 amino acids. Germline V gene sequence: CDR1 LNHDA, CDR2 SQIVND (reference sequence). The CDR3: CASSMERRKNTEAFF. In DNA, the CDR3 is TGTGCCAGTAGTATGGAGAGGAGGAAGAACACTGAAGCTTTCTTT.